This TCR beta chain is from a study of identical twins listed by TCRdb under 2016. For context, the study as a whole: TCR alpha and beta repertoires from monozygotic twins, unrelated adults of various ages and cord blood were deep-sequenced to test whether fetal clonotypes persist. To rule out contamination, replicate twin experiments were performed at different times with different library preparation protocols. Broader findings and caveats from the paper: Conclusions relied on cross-sectional statistical analysis, since the same donors could not be followed over many years. Out-of-frame TCR alpha sequences shared between twins showed an excess of low generation-probability sequences compared with coincidental sharing between unrelated individuals. Zero-insertion analyses could be partly confounded by invariant T cells such as MAIT and iNKT, although diverse VJ usage argued against such confounding for most clonotypes. Recombination models systematically underestimated out-of-frame TCR alpha sharing in monozygotic twins but agreed with sharing between unrelated individuals. The excess sharing between twins in beta out-of-frame sequences was weaker because fewer shared sequences reduced the signal-to-noise ratio. Fewer insertions were carried by abundant cord blood beta clonotypes, a similar but weaker trend appeared in young adult naive repertoires, and no such trend appeared in memory repertoires.

This clonotype was recorded at least ten times. Its antigen is still unknown. No base quality values were provided; no much bigger clone lies one nucleotide off. Every donor in the study was a healthy Caucasian. The twin cohort consisted of three pairs of female monozygotic twins, all aged roughly 18 to 29 years. Positive isolation kits from Invitrogen were used to isolate the CD4+ and CD8+ T cell populations. Library creation used 5' RACE. Sequencing relied on an Illumina HiSeq 2000. Template switching added a universal primer binding site, and the final cDNA carried a unique molecular identifier that allowed TCR cDNA molecules to be counted accurately. Specific primers in the conserved constant-segment region were used to synthesize first-strand cDNA for the TCR alpha and beta chains. To control for contamination, every cDNA library carried two barcodes: a SMART-Mk sample barcode plus Illumina barcodes. TruSeq adapter sequences and Illumina sample barcodes were added in two successive PCR steps. TCR alpha and beta cDNA libraries were sequenced on the Illumina HiSeq platform with custom primers. Per the source publication's procedure: MiGEC processed the raw reads to extract unique molecular identifiers, while MiXCR was used to determine the CDR3 positions. Recombination models were inferred per individual with the repgenHMM and IGoR tools using an EM algorithm. Shared clonotypes were analyzed with the tcR package in R, and sharing was normalized by the product of cloneset sizes. To study raw recombination without the effects of thymic and clonal selection, out-of-frame nonproductive sequences were analyzed. TCRdb reprocessed the public reads (quality trimming at Q25 with fastp, clone calling with MiXCR) and kept in-frame beta chains. Rows are combined by CDR3 protein, so each entry shows the most common genes and DNA. TCRdb's processing, not the authors' own work, is the source of the V and J calls. The sample yields around 500,000 distinct CDR3 sequences; 14% were counted once. The ten biggest clones cover roughly 0.5% of the sample.

CDR1 and CDR2, per the germline V gene, are SQVTM and ANQGSEA. V is cut back by 5 bases and J by 6 bases, with 14 bases in the junction unmatched. Including the terminal cysteine and phenylalanine, the CDR3 comprises 17 residues. Only CDR3 DNA remains: 51 bases, in frame from the first base. The data also belong to a second study, concerning yellow fever vaccine responses in identical twins. According to the second study: According to the authors, in identical twins the way T cells responded to vaccination appeared partly convergent and partly personalized. Focusing on identical twins, the study followed the T cell clones that responded to the vaccine, and did so with precision.

The origin of this receptor is a young woman in good health. This chain joins TRBV29-1 to TRBJ2-1; TRBD2 fits 12 bases in the junction. Sequencing was done on a sample of CD4+ T cells sorted from blood. The DNA sequence is given as TGCAGCGTTCTCCCTACTAGCGGGAGGATACTTTCCAATGAGCAGTTCTTC. It translates to CSVLPTSGRILSNEQFF.